This T cell receptor beta chain appears in the sequencing data of a study of molecular identifiers for immune sequencing clone quantification. As concerns this clonotype: Its specificity is not known. One base away lies a much larger clone, so this may be a sequencing read error.

Trimming removed 11 bases from V and 2 bases from J, with 13 bases in between. CDR3 length: 12 residues. Looked up from germline, CDR1 is MDHEN and CDR2 is SYDVKM. TCRdb recomputed calls from the PCR reads with MiXCR, one row per CDR3 protein. The sample holds approximately 670,000 distinct CDR3 sequences; just under 20% are singletons and the top ten take roughly 0.85%. The study, taken as a whole, reports: Single-cell amounts of spiked Jurkat TCR RNA were reportedly detectable among over 750,000 naive cells. Over 98% of effector molecules, but under 1% in naive cells, were held by clones with more than 20 RNA copies.

A CD8+CD4-CCR7+CD45RA+ gate was used to sort naive CD8 T cells. This chain connects TRBV28 to TRBJ2-7; unclear D gene. The sequencing sample was made of naive CD8+ T cells from blood, with Jurkat cell RNA spiked in. Indicated subset: FACS-sorted CD8+CD4-CCR7+CD45RA+ naive T cells. The source is a human donor in good health. Some libraries in this study had Jurkat cell RNA spiked in. The chain's CDR3 is CAGKDGAYEQYF. The CDR3 region has the DNA TGTGCCGGCAAGGACGGTGCCTACGAGCAGTACTTC.